The 3 T cell receptor beta chains given below trace back to one sample, sequenced in a study of OX40 agonist ivuxolimab in advanced cancers. Assay: immunoSEQ multiplex PCR; the TCRdb copy retains only in-frame clones and omits some. Of 55,000 to 75,000 clones in the sample, just under 85% were seen once. The sequences come from CD4+ or CD8+ T cells sorted from blood, collected in a trial of the OX40 agonist ivuxolimab. These receptor sequences come from an adult with an advanced solid tumor such as melanoma, head and neck, liver or kidney cancer.

The chain recombines TRBV5-1 with TRBJ1-5; D ambiguous. Germline CDR1 is SGHRS and CDR2 is YFSETQ. The CDR3 runs 14 residues. Trimming took off 0 bases at V and 0 bases at J, with 4 bases between the two ends. CDR3 residues: CASSLDISNQPQHF. CDR3 in DNA: TGCGCCAGCAGCTTGGACATTAGCAATCAGCCCCAGCATTTT.

The rearrangement links TRBV5-1 to TRBJ2-1; either TRBD1 or TRBD2 may supply D (5 bases each). Germline V gives CDR1 SGHRS, CDR2 YFSETQ. This CDR3 comprises 16 residues. Trimming pared 0 bases from V and 0 bases from J, leaving 10 bases between. The CDR3 sequence is CASSLGSGSSYNEQFF. The CDR3 bases are TGCGCCAGCAGCTTGGGATCAGGGAGCTCCTACAATGAGCAGTTCTTC.

The genes are TRBV2 and TRBJ1-6, with 9 bases fitting TRBD1. Germline lookup yields CDR1 SNHLY and CDR2 FYNNEI. The CDR3 sequence is 16 residues long. Losses at the gene ends were 5 bases for V and 12 bases for J; bases not matched to a gene: 14. Here the CDR3 reads CASSNSRTGAGGPLHF. The CDR3 nucleotides are TGTGCCAGCAGTAATTCAAGGACAGGGGCCGGGGGACCCCTCCACTTT.